Below are 32 T cell receptor beta chains sequenced from a single sample in a study of regulatory T cells in long-lasting Graves disease. To make TCR beta libraries, researchers used iRepertoire HTBI primers and Arm-PCR of CDR3 regions. TCRdb re-analysed the multiplex PCR reads in MiXCR, keeping a single row per CDR3 protein. This sample has approximately 540,000 distinct CDR3 sequences, with 9.5% to 15% found just once. The time point is: newly diagnosed GD, antithyroid drugs for less than 3 months. From PBMCs, RNA was extracted and then used to make the TCR library. The sample also formed part of further work on T cells in Graves' hyperthyroidism and ophthalmopathy.

This sample comprised peripheral blood mononuclear cells (PBMCs), obtained at new diagnosis, from a patient treated with antithyroid drugs. These receptor sequences come from a woman in her thirties with Graves disease.

For this clonotype: One base separates it from a far larger clone, so it is likely a read error. As the CDR3 is not closed by the conserved phenylalanine or tryptophan, this likely results from a read error. The V call is TRBV13, the J call TRBJ1-1, with D unclear. Per germline, CDR1 PRHDT and CDR2 FYEKMQ (reference sequence). V gave up 0 bases and J gave up 1 base, with 3 bases separating them. The CDR3 is made up of 13 amino acids. The CDR3 here is CASSLGGNTEAFL. The CDR3 DNA is TGTGCCAGCAGCTTAGGAGGGAACACTGAAGCTTTCTTG.

The chain combines TRBV19 with TRBJ2-5, with D perhaps matching TRBD1 or TRBD2 (5 bases each). The V end was cut by 6 bases, the J end by 5 bases, with 16 bases between. Germline V gives CDR1 LNHDA, CDR2 SQIVND (reference sequence). The CDR3 covers 14 residues. CDR3 loop: CASSRDGVVETQYF. The CDR3 region has the DNA TGTGCCAGTAGCCGGGACGGGGTGGTGGAGACCCAGTACTTC.

Regarding this clonotype: This likely came from a read error, as a far larger clone is one base away. This sequence joins TRBV9 and TRBJ2-7; D is possibly TRBD1 (6 bases). Trimming stripped 4 bases from V and 3 bases from J, with 11 bases between. The germline CDR1 and CDR2 sequences are SGDLS and YYNGEE. The CDR3 covers 13 residues. DNA for the CDR3: TGTGCCAGCAGCCCAGGGACACTCTACGAGCAGTACTTC. It codes for CASSPGTLYEQYF.

This clonotype has at least ten counts. CDR3 nucleotides: TGTGCCAGCAGTTTATCGGGCAGGGGCTGGGACGAGCAGTACTTC. Encoded protein: CASSLSGRGWDEQYF. V usage is TRBV28 and J usage is TRBJ2-7, with D possibly TRBD1 on 6 matching bases. The V gene lost 1 base and the J gene lost 5 bases, with 15 bases spanning the gap. The CDR3 consists of 15 residues. Germline V gene sequence: CDR1 MDHEN, CDR2 SYDVKM. Drawing the rest from reference TRBV28 and TRBJ2-7, the complete variable domain is DVKVTQSSRYLVKRTGEKVFLECVQDMDHENMFWYRQDPGLGLRLIYFSYDVKMKEKGDIPEGYSVSREKKERFSLILESASTNQTSMYLCASSLSGRGWDEQYFGPGTRLTVT.

This clonotype was seen a handful of times. The chain employs TRBV29-1 and TRBJ2-7, with D maybe TRBD2 (5 bases). CDR3 length equals 13 residues. The germline CDR1 and CDR2 sequences are SQVTM and ANQGSEA. V was trimmed by 5 bases and J by 4 bases, leaving 15 bases between them. The CDR3 sequence: CSVSGGPSYEQYF. The CDR3 bases are TGCAGCGTTTCAGGCGGGCCGTCGTACGAGCAGTACTTC.

This chain connects TRBV18 to TRBJ1-2, with 11 nucleotides matching TRBD1. V gave up 3 bases and J gave up 2 bases; unmatched junction bases: 2. The CDR3 is made up of 15 amino acids. The germline CDR1 and CDR2 sequences are KGHSH and LQKENI. CDR3 sequence (DNA): TGTGCCAGCTCACCGTGGACAGGGGGCAACTATGGCTACACCTTC. Encoded protein: CASSPWTGGNYGYTF.

This clonotype occurred many times. V is TRBV12-3 or TRBV12-4 and J is TRBJ1-2; 8 bases line up with TRBD1. Trimming at V came to 1 base and at J to 8 bases, leaving 9 bases not matched to a gene. The CDR3 spans 15 residues. CDR3: CASSLGGTGGRGYTF. The CDR3 region has the DNA TGTGCCAGCAGTTTAGGGGGGACAGGAGGGAGAGGCTACACCTTC.

This clonotype was counted ten times or more. J is TRBJ1-1 and V is TRBV27; D is ambiguous. Trimming took off 3 bases at V and 6 bases at J, with 29 bases between the two ends. CDR3 size: 19 residues. Looked up from germline, CDR1 is MNHEY and CDR2 is SMNVEV (reference sequence). CDR3 DNA: TGTGCCAGCAGTTTCTCTCCCCTGCTGGGCGATTCTGTGAGTGCTGAAGCTTTCTTT. This sequence encodes CASSFSPLLGDSVSAEAFF.

This clonotype was observed a handful of times. The chain couples TRBV20-1 to TRBJ1-1, with D unresolved. The CDR3 has 12 amino acids. V was shortened by 3 bases and J by 4 bases, with 9 bases between the two germline ends. Germline CDR1 is DFQATT and CDR2 is SNEGSKA (reference sequence). The DNA of the CDR3 is TGCAGTGCTAGTATGGGAGGCACTGAAGCTTTCTTT. This gives the protein CSASMGGTEAFF.

This clonotype has just a few counts. The rearrangement links TRBV9 to TRBJ2-5; D unresolved. The CDR3 contains 15 residues. The germline CDR1 and CDR2 sequences are SGDLS and YYNGEE. Trimming took 0 bases from V and 1 from J, leaving 10 bases between them. CDR3 region: CASSVDPSLQETQYF. In DNA form, the CDR3 reads TGTGCCAGCAGCGTAGATCCCTCCCTCCAAGAGACCCAGTACTTC.

The chain employs TRBV6-1 and TRBJ2-7, with D perhaps being TRBD1 or TRBD2 (5 bases each). The germline V gene encodes CDR1 MNHNS and CDR2 SASEGT. CDR3 length equals 13 residues. Trimming took 8 bases from V and 0 from J, leaving 11 bases between them. For the CDR3, the DNA is TGTGCCAGCCTCCGGGGCGGCTCCTACGAGCAGTACTTC. This codes for CASLRGGSYEQYF.

The chain has TRBV20-1 and TRBJ2-5; D is perhaps TRBD1 (6 bases). V lost 6 bases to trimming and J lost 1 base, with 15 bases between them. The CDR3 loop spans 14 amino acids. The germline V gene has CDR1 DFQATT and CDR2 SNEGSKA (reference sequence). The CDR3 DNA is TGCAGTGCCACCCTTCAGGGGATCCAAGAGACCCAGTACTTC. Translating gives CSATLQGIQETQYF.

This clonotype was observed at least ten times. V and J are TRBV19 and TRBJ1-2; 9 bases agree with TRBD1. The CDR3 sequence is 15 residues long. J was trimmed by 2 bases and V by 5 bases; bases with no gene match: 6. Germline CDR1 reads LNHDA; CDR2 reads SQIVND (reference sequence). CDR3 in DNA: TGTGCCAGTAGTGAACTACAGGGGGCAAACTATGGCTACACCTTC. Translating it yields CASSELQGANYGYTF.

This clonotype was recorded at least ten times. This sequence joins TRBV28 and TRBJ1-5; tentatively, D is TRBD1 (5 bases). The CDR3 spans 15 residues. Germline V lookup: CDR1 MDHEN, CDR2 SYDVKM. V lost 3 bases to trimming and J lost 2 bases, with 11 bases between them. This chain's CDR3 is CASSLGGLGNQPQHF. For the CDR3, the DNA is TGTGCCAGCAGTTTGGGGGGGTTGGGCAATCAGCCCCAGCATTTT.

This clonotype was seen at least ten times. The chain links TRBV12-3 or TRBV12-4 to TRBJ1-2; tentatively, D is TRBD1 (6 bases). Trimming took off 2 bases at V and 6 bases at J, with 16 bases between the two ends. CDR3 length: 15 residues. The CDR3 reads CASSLWVVGGDGYTF. CDR3 bases: TGTGCCAGCAGTTTATGGGTGGTGGGGGGCGATGGCTACACCTTC.

The V call is TRBV7-6, the J call TRBJ2-2, with 10 bases identical to TRBD1. The CDR3 loop spans 19 amino acids. Germline CDR1 reads SGHVS; CDR2 reads FNYEAQ. Losses at the gene ends were 5 bases for V and 0 bases for J; bases not matched to a gene: 12. CDR3 sequence reads: CASSPHRQGAITNTGELFF. The DNA of the CDR3 is TGTGCCAGCAGCCCGCACAGACAGGGGGCGATCACGAACACCGGGGAGCTGTTTTTT.

This clonotype was seen a handful of times. The rearrangement links TRBV11-1 to TRBJ2-7; D is possibly TRBD2 (5 bases). CDR1 SGHAT and CDR2 FQDESV come from the germline V gene (reference sequence). This CDR3 comprises 14 residues. Trimming removed 5 bases from V and 5 bases from J, with 16 bases in between. In nucleotides, the CDR3 is TGTGCCAGCAGCCGAAGACGGGATAGGGACGAGCAGTACTTC. Amino acid sequence: CASSRRRDRDEQYF.

This clonotype has ten or more counts. V gene TRBV11-3 combines with J gene TRBJ2-1, with 7 bases matching TRBD2. V gave up 10 bases and J gave up 1 base; unmatched junction bases: 10. The CDR3 has 15 amino acids. The V gene's germline CDR1 is SGHNT and CDR2 YENEEA. CDR3 DNA sequence: TGTGCCACCGGAGTGGGAGGGTTATCCTACAATGAGCAGTTCTTC. This gives the protein CATGVGGLSYNEQFF. Variable domain in full (rest from reference TRBV11-3 and TRBJ2-1): EAGVVQSPRYKIIEKKQPVAFWCNPISGHNTLYWYLQNLGQGPELLIRYENEEAVDDSQLPKDRFSAERLKGVDSTLKIQPAELGDSAVYLCATGVGGLSYNEQFFGPGTRLTVL.

This clonotype was recorded a few times. The chain combines TRBV29-1 with TRBJ2-2; D is unclear. Trimming removed 4 bases at V and 5 bases at J, with 8 bases between. CDR1 is SQVTM and CDR2 is ANQGSEA in the germline V gene. This CDR3 spans 12 amino acids. The CDR3 DNA reads TGCAGCGTTGTATTGTGGACCGGGGAGCTGTTTTTT. It specifies CSVVLWTGELFF.

This rearrangement joins TRBV3-1 to TRBJ2-1; 11 bases line up with TRBD2. CDR3 length: 16 residues. Germline V gene data show CDR1 as LGHDT and CDR2 as YNNKEL (reference sequence). The ends lost 0 bases at V and 7 bases at J; junction bases unmatched: 5. Here the CDR3 reads CASSQDIGTSGNEQFF. In nucleotides, the CDR3 is TGTGCCAGCAGCCAAGATATTGGGACTAGCGGAAATGAGCAGTTCTTC.

The table lists this clonotype with many counts. The V gene is TRBV2, the J gene TRBJ1-4, with TRBD1 matching over 11 bases. With V trimmed by 4 bases and J by 7 bases, 2 bases remained unmatched. Germline assignment: CDR1 SNHLY and CDR2 FYNNEI. CDR3 size: 14 residues. The CDR3 sequence: CASSAGTGGEKLFF. The DNA of the CDR3 is TGTGCCAGCAGTGCCGGGACAGGGGGTGAAAAACTGTTTTTT. Full variable domain (remainder filled in from reference TRBV2 and TRBJ1-4): EPEVTQTPSHQVTQMGQEVILRCVPISNHLYFYWYRQILGQKVEFLVSFYNNEISEKSEIFDDQFSVERPDGSNFTLKIRSTKLEDSAMYFCASSAGTGGEKLFFGSGTQLSVL.

This clonotype appeared many times. The chain recombines TRBV11-3 with TRBJ2-5; 8 nucleotides match TRBD1. Germline loops: CDR1 SGHNT, CDR2 YENEEA. This CDR3 comprises 16 residues. V gave up 0 bases and J gave up 5 bases; unmatched junction bases: 8. Written as DNA, the CDR3 is TGTGCCAGCAGCTTAGATCTGGCAGGGGGCCTCGAGACCCAGTACTTC. Its protein product is CASSLDLAGGLETQYF.

This clonotype came up many times. The CDR3 nucleotides read TGTGCCTGGAGTTTTCGACTAGCGGGAGCCAATGAGCAGTTCTTC. Its translation: CAWSFRLAGANEQFF. V usage is TRBV30 and J usage is TRBJ2-1, with TRBD2 matching over 12 bases. This CDR3 has 15 residues. Germline V gives CDR1 GTSNPN, CDR2 SVGIG (reference sequence). V lost 2 bases and J lost 6; bases outside the gene matches: 5.

This clonotype has a count of ten or more. The V call is TRBV29-1, the J call TRBJ1-2, with D unclear. The CDR3 totals 12 residues. CDR1 SQVTM and CDR2 ANQGSEA come from the germline V gene. Trimming shortened V by 4 bases and J by 7 bases, and 13 bases separated the two germline ends. CDR3 nucleotides: TGCAGCGTTGTGGAGGGAGGTGGTGGCTACACCTTC. Translation gives CSVVEGGGGYTF.

The chain is built from TRBV5-1 and TRBJ2-1, with D hard to call. Germline V lookup: CDR1 SGHRS, CDR2 YFSETQ. V was cut by 1 base and J by 0 bases, with 8 bases left in between. This CDR3 region has 15 residues. This CDR3 reads CASSLFQVSYNEQFF. The CDR3 coding sequence is TGCGCCAGCAGCTTGTTCCAAGTCTCCTACAATGAGCAGTTCTTC.

This clonotype was seen many times. The rearrangement joins TRBV3-1 to TRBJ2-5, with D possibly being TRBD2 (5 bases). The CDR3 consists of 13 residues. The germline CDR1 and CDR2 sequences are LGHDT and YNNKEL (reference sequence). V was shortened by 3 bases and J by 4 bases, with 9 bases between the two germline ends. This CDR3 is CASSQPSLETQYF. CDR3 coding DNA: TGTGCCAGCAGCCAGCCTAGCTTAGAGACCCAGTACTTC.

J is TRBJ2-1 and V is TRBV5-1, with 9 bases that match TRBD1. CDR3 size: 16 residues. From germline, CDR1 is SGHRS and CDR2 YFSETQ. V dropped 0 bases and J dropped 8; count of bases not matched to a gene: 9. The CDR3 sequence is CASSLEQGASRYEQFF. CDR3 DNA sequence: TGCGCCAGCAGCTTGGAACAGGGGGCGAGTCGTTATGAGCAGTTCTTC. The variable domain in full, completed from reference TRBV5-1 and TRBJ2-1, reads KAGVTQTPRYLIKTRGQQVTLSCSPISGHRSVSWYQQTPGQGLQFLFEYFSETQRNKGNFPGRFSGRQFSNSRSEMNVSTLELGDSALYLCASSLEQGASRYEQFFGPGTRLTVL.

This clonotype has at least ten counts. V and J are TRBV2 and TRBJ1-5; 9 nucleotides agree with TRBD1. CDR1 and CDR2 (germline): SNHLY, FYNNEI. The CDR3 loop spans 17 amino acids. V trimming: 6 bases; J trimming: 4 bases; junction bases outside the gene matches: 13. The CDR3 reads CASRSGRDRVGNQPQHF. For the CDR3, the DNA is TGTGCCAGCAGAAGCGGCCGGGACAGGGTAGGGAATCAGCCCCAGCATTTT.

The table lists this clonotype with many counts. V usage is TRBV7-2 and J usage is TRBJ1-1; D perhaps matches TRBD1 (5 bases). The CDR3 contains 17 residues. Trimming removed 4 bases at V and 0 bases at J, with 18 bases between. The V gene's germline CDR1 is SGHTA and CDR2 FQGNSA. The CDR3 protein is CASSSRVGGGVNTEAFF. Here the CDR3 DNA reads TGTGCCAGCAGCTCTAGGGTAGGTGGGGGAGTGAACACTGAAGCTTTCTTT. Together with reference TRBV7-2 and TRBJ1-1, the CDR3 gives the full variable domain: GAGVSQSPSNKVTEKGKDVELRCDPISGHTALYWYRQSLGQGLEFLIYFQGNSAPDKSGLPSDRFSAERTGGSVSTLTIQRTQQEDSAVYLCASSSRVGGGVNTEAFFGQGTRLTVV.

Many counts were recorded for this clonotype. The rearrangement uses TRBV5-4 and TRBJ1-1; possible D gene TRBD1, 5 bases. The CDR3 runs 17 residues. The V gene's germline CDR1 is SGHNT and CDR2 YYREEE (reference sequence). V was shortened by 7 bases and J by 1 base, with 23 bases between the two germline ends. DNA for the CDR3: TGTGCCAGCCCCGGATCTAGGGGCATGGTTTCGAACACTGAAGCTTTCTTT. It translates to CASPGSRGMVSNTEAFF.

This clonotype was seen at least ten times. This chain links TRBV7-2 with TRBJ2-7, with D possibly being TRBD2 (6 bases). V was pared by 5 bases and J by 5 bases, with 13 bases between. The CDR3 is made up of 13 amino acids. The V gene's germline CDR1 is SGHTA and CDR2 FQGNSA. DNA for the CDR3: TGTGCCAGCAGCCTCCGGAGGGGAGACGAGCAGTACTTC. Protein product: CASSLRRGDEQYF.

The J gene is TRBJ1-1, the V gene TRBV7-2; the D gene is possibly TRBD1 (5 bases). Germline V CDR1 and CDR2: SGHTA, FQGNSA. The V end was cut by 5 bases, the J end by 2 bases, with 18 bases between. This CDR3 is 16 amino acids long. CDR3 coding DNA: TGTGCCAGCAGCCCATCTTTTGAGGGGTTAAACACTGAAGCTTTCTTT. Translated: CASSPSFEGLNTEAFF.